The T cell receptor (beta chain) under discussion was sequenced for a study of cytomegalovirus exposure and HLA in healthy donors. Study-wide results and caveats: A later analysis reportedly found that, within productive TCRs, an Asian-associated ancestry cluster had fewer N-insertions than the mean observed across the approximately 600 donors. In a later analysis, the majority of CMV-associated beta chains seemingly showed HLA restriction. Clonal expansion was found to be greater in HLA-associated TCR beta chains than in equally common others in a later analysis.

Both 60 Vbeta primers and 13 Jbeta primers went into the PCR. The data were produced by immunoSEQ multiplex PCR, yet TCRdb's version contains in-frame clones alone and is incomplete. The sample carries more than 75,000 clones, 79% recorded once. In its sample, this clone was seen a few times. The antigen is unknown. The CDR3 extends over 16 amino acids. Trimming removed 0 bases from V and 3 bases from J, with 12 bases in between. Germline CDR1 LGHNA, CDR2 YSLEER. This chain joins TRBV4-3 and TRBJ1-5; D is possibly TRBD1 (6 bases). The origin of this receptor is a woman in her thirties or forties in good health and CMV-seronegative. The sequenced sample was PBMCs. The CDR3 loop is CASSQDGGANNQPQHF. CDR3 nucleotide sequence: TGCGCCAGCAGCCAAGATGGGGGGGCCAACAATCAGCCCCAGCATTTT.